The 20 T cell receptor beta chains in this list originate from one sample, sequenced in a study of post-analysis software for immune sequencing data. Study-level findings and limits: With TRBV5-6, TRBV5-1 and TRBV20-1 included, about 5 TRBV segments were more frequent in patients than in controls.

Unique molecular identifiers were built into the TCR beta cDNA libraries. TCRdb independently ran MiXCR on the PCR reads; one entry per CDR3 protein. Here the sample spans approximately 690,000 distinct CDR3 sequences, around 64% being singletons. No cognate antigen is known for these TCRs. Sequenced input: blood. Receptor source: a girl under 10 years old with multiple sclerosis.

This clonotype appeared a few times. The chain carries TRBV30 and TRBJ2-3; 7 bases align to TRBD1. CDR1 is GTSNPN and CDR2 is SVGIG in the germline V gene (reference sequence). V gave up 7 bases and J gave up 8 bases; unmatched junction bases: 9. The CDR3 sequence is 12 residues long. CDR3 sequence reads: CASTGNGATQYF. The CDR3 DNA is TGTGCCTCGACAGGGAATGGTGCTACGCAGTATTTT. Full variable domain (outside the CDR3, taken from reference TRBV30 and TRBJ2-3): SQTIHQWPATLVQPVGSPLSLECTVEGTSNPNLYWYRQAAGRGLQLLFYSVGIGQISSEVPQNLSASRPQDRQFILSSKKLLLSDSGFYLCASTGNGATQYFGPGTRLTVL.

This chain links TRBV3-1 with TRBJ2-6; TRBD1 or TRBD2 may be the D gene (5 bases each). The CDR3 is 20 amino acids. Trimming stripped 0 bases from V and 1 base from J, with 19 bases between. In germline, CDR1 is LGHDT, CDR2 YNNKEL (reference sequence). CDR3 residues: CASSQDAGTGVTSGANVLTF. The CDR3 DNA reads as TGTGCCAGCAGCCAAGATGCCGGGACCGGGGTAACATCTGGGGCCAACGTCCTGACTTTC.

This chain joins TRBV10-1 and TRBJ2-1; D is perhaps TRBD1 (5 bases). Trimming took off 3 bases at V and 8 bases at J, with 8 bases between the two ends. The germline CDR1 and CDR2 sequences are WNHNN and SYGVQD (reference sequence). The CDR3 runs to 12 residues. CDR3 residues: CASSDRADEQFF. The CDR3 region has the DNA TGCGCCAGCAGTGACAGGGCCGATGAGCAGTTCTTC.

This sequence joins TRBV12-3 or TRBV12-4 and TRBJ2-7; D might be TRBD2 (6 bases). The V gene lost 5 bases and the J gene lost 1 base, with 15 bases spanning the gap. This CDR3 has 15 amino acids. In nucleotides, the CDR3 is TGTGCCAGCAGTGAGCGGGTTAACCCTTCCTACGAGCAGTACTTC. Translation gives CASSERVNPSYEQYF.

The gene calls are TRBV7-9 and TRBJ2-5; 12 positions match TRBD2. From germline, CDR1 is SEHNR and CDR2 FQNEAQ (reference sequence). This CDR3 spans 16 amino acids. After removal of 5 bases from V and 5 bases from J, the junction contained 9 bases not matched to a gene. CDR3 region: CASSLSSGGAGETQYF. The CDR3 region has the DNA TGTGCCAGCAGCCTCTCTAGCGGGGGGGCCGGTGAGACCCAGTACTTC.

The CDR3 is CASSSQGISTDTQYF. In DNA form, the CDR3 reads TGCGCCAGCAGCTCCCAGGGTATTAGCACAGATACGCAGTATTTT. This chain connects TRBV5-1 to TRBJ2-3; the D gene is possibly TRBD1 (5 bases). In germline, CDR1 is SGHRS, CDR2 YFSETQ. Trimming stripped 3 bases from V and 0 bases from J, with 11 bases between. The CDR3 has 15 residues.

This chain links TRBV9 with TRBJ2-1, with TRBD2 identical over 8 bases. CDR3 size: 12 residues. The V segment lost 3 bases and the J segment 10 bases; nucleotides outside the gene matches: 3. Germline V gene data show CDR1 as SGDLS and CDR2 as YYNGEE. The DNA for the CDR3 is TGTGCCAGCAGCGAAACTAGCGGCGAGCAGTTCTTC. It codes for CASSETSGEQFF.

V and J are TRBV3-1 and TRBJ2-3; 8 positions match TRBD2. The CDR3 is 16 residues long. The ends lost 5 bases at V and 3 bases at J; junction bases unmatched: 10. Germline loops: CDR1 LGHDT, CDR2 YNNKEL (reference sequence). CDR3 nucleotide sequence: TGTGCCAGCAGCTCCCTTAGCGGGGCTTTGACAGATACGCAGTATTTT. Translating gives CASSSLSGALTDTQYF.

The rearrangement joins TRBV27 to TRBJ1-2, with D hard to call. This CDR3 is 13 amino acids long. Germline CDR1 and CDR2: MNHEY and SMNVEV (reference sequence). Trimming removed 4 bases from V and 1 base from J, with 7 bases in between. CDR3 nucleotides: TGTGCCAGCAGTTGGCAGTATAACTATGGCTACACCTTC. This gives the protein CASSWQYNYGYTF.

The chain combines TRBV5-1 with TRBJ2-7; maybe TRBD1 (5 bases). The germline gives CDR1 SGHRS, CDR2 YFSETQ. Trimming pared 4 bases from V and 2 bases from J, leaving 13 bases between. This CDR3 comprises 14 residues. This CDR3 reads CASSLQASTYEQYF. The CDR3 DNA is TGCGCCAGCAGCCTACAGGCTTCAACCTACGAGCAGTACTTC.

The gene calls are TRBV14 and TRBJ1-1; possible D gene TRBD1, 6 bases. The CDR3 has 18 amino acids. V was cut by 2 bases and J by 3 bases, with 22 bases left in between. In germline, CDR1 is SGHDN, CDR2 FVKESK. The CDR3, as DNA: TGTGCCAGCAGCCAACAGGGGTGGCTACTTCTCATGGACACTGAAGCTTTCTTT. Translated, it gives CASSQQGWLLLMDTEAFF.

The rearrangement joins TRBV11-2 to TRBJ1-6; maybe TRBD1 (5 bases). Per the germline V gene, CDR1 is SGHAT and CDR2 is FQNNGV. V dropped 1 base and J dropped 0 bases, with 22 bases sitting between them. The CDR3 is 21 amino acids. The CDR3 DNA reads TGTGCCAGCAGCTTAGGGGACGGACTAAGGGCTATAAGCTCCTATAATTCACCCCTCCACTTT. It translates to CASSLGDGLRAISSYNSPLHF.

This rearrangement joins TRBV12-3 or TRBV12-4 to TRBJ2-1; 9 bases line up with TRBD1. The J call may not be correct, given that the DNA end is closer to TRBJ2-7. CDR3 length: 14 residues. CDR3 in DNA: TGTGCCAGCAAGTGGGGGACAGGGATAGGCGAGCAGTACTTC. Its translation: CASKWGTGIGEQYF.

This clonotype turned up a few times. The CDR3: CASSSSGIYEQYF. The CDR3 region has the DNA TGTGCCAGCAGCTCAAGCGGGATCTACGAGCAGTACTTC. V is TRBV7-9 and J is TRBJ2-7, with 7 nucleotides matching TRBD2. The length of the CDR3 is 13 residues. Unmatched junction bases numbered 3, after V lost 4 bases and J lost 3 bases. Looked up from germline, CDR1 is SEHNR and CDR2 is FQNEAQ (reference sequence).

This clonotype was counted a few times. The chain has TRBV27 and TRBJ2-1; weak D call: TRBD2 (6 bases). V lost 2 bases and J 9 bases, leaving 11 bases between the germline ends. The germline V gene encodes CDR1 MNHEY and CDR2 SMNVEV (reference sequence). The CDR3 has 13 residues. DNA for the CDR3: TGTGCCAGCAGTTTACAGCTAGCGAGTGAGCAGTTCTTC. The encoded protein is CASSLQLASEQFF.

The V call is TRBV4-1, the J call TRBJ1-2, with D tentatively TRBD1 (6 bases). The CDR3 has 15 residues. V lost 4 bases, J lost 5 bases, and 17 bases lay in between. Germline CDR1 MGHRA, CDR2 YSYEKL. The DNA of the CDR3 is TGCGCCAGCAGCCTTTTAAGGACAGAGCGGTATGGCTACACCTTC. As protein: CASSLLRTERYGYTF.

In this sample, this clonotype turned up a few times. V is TRBV11-2 and J is TRBJ2-7; weak D call: TRBD1 (5 bases). This CDR3 region has 16 residues. V was trimmed by 0 bases and J by 5 bases, leaving 17 bases between them. Germline CDR1 reads SGHAT; CDR2 reads FQNNGV. CDR3 loop: CASSLDRRQGLHEQYF. CDR3 nucleotide sequence: TGTGCCAGCAGCTTAGATCGACGCCAGGGTCTACACGAGCAGTACTTC.

The genes are TRBV20-1 and TRBJ1-4, with D possibly matching TRBD1 (6 bases). The germline gives CDR1 DFQATT, CDR2 SNEGSKA (reference sequence). The CDR3 is 14 residues long. V lost 6 bases, J lost 8 bases, and 19 bases lay in between. The CDR3 DNA follows: TGCAGTGCGCCCGCTACAGGGATTGGGGAAAAACTGTTTTTT. Protein sequence: CSAPATGIGEKLFF.

V usage is TRBV20-1 and J usage is TRBJ2-3; no clear D. The CDR3 consists of 13 residues. V shed 4 bases and J shed 2 bases, with 10 bases lying between them. CDR1 and CDR2 (germline): DFQATT, SNEGSKA (reference sequence). CDR3: CSANPTFTDTQYF. In DNA form, the CDR3 reads TGCAGTGCTAACCCTACCTTCACAGATACGCAGTATTTT.

In its sample, this clonotype was seen once. This chain connects TRBV7-6 to TRBJ2-7; no clear D gene. Germline V lookup: CDR1 SGHVS, CDR2 FNYEAQ. V was pared by 4 bases and J by 0 bases, with 7 bases between. The CDR3 contains 13 residues. In DNA form, the CDR3 reads TGTGCCAGCAGCTCCTCGCCCTCCTACGAGCAGTACTTC. Protein sequence: CASSSSPSYEQYF.